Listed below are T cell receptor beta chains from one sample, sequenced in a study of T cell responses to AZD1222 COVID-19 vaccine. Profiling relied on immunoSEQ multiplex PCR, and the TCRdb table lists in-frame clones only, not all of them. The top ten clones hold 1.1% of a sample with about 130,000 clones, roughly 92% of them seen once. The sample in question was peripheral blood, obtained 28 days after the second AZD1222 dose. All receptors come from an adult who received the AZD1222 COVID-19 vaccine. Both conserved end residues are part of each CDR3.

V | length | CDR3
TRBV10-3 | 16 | CAISESATGSPDTQYF
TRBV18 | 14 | CASSPDGRTDTQYF
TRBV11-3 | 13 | CASSRLTSYEQYF
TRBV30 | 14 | CAWNPDTHGNGYTF
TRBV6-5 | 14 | CASSYPAANNEQFF
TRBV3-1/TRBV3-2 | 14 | CASSQAASNYGYTF
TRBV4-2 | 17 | CASSLALAGSEPYEQYF
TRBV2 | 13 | CASSVARNTEAFF
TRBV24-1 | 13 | CATSAGIGNTIYF
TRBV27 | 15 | CASSLREPRHNEQFF
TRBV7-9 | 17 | CASYGVRPSSGANVLTF
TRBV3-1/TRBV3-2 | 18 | CASSQRPSRTGMNTEAFF
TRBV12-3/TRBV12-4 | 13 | CASGGGFGTEAFF
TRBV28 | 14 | CASSFADRLVGYTF
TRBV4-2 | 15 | CASSQGPRENTEAFF
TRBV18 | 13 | CASSPNRDTEAFF
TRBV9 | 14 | CASSADRGSQPQHF
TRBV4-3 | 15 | CASSQDWRGSGELFF
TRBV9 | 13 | CASSVEGNTEAFF
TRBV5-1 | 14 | CASSFSGNTGELFF
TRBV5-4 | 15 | CASSLGTETAYEQYF
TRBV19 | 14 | CASSGQYYNSPLHF
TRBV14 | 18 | CASSRGLTSGSGTDTQYF
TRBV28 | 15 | CASRTGSSYNSPLHF
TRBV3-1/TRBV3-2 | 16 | CASSPVSGTRPGELFF
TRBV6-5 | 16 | CASSYPSGRAPKTQYF
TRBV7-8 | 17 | CASSLVPATYSNQPQHF
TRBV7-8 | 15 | CASSLGLAGGQDQYF
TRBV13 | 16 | CASSVLSGRTGYEQYF
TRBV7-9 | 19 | CASSPLGLAGTPSQNEQFF
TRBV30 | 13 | CAWRRGGSNEQFF
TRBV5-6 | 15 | CASSLDSYSGNTIYF
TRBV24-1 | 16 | CATSDFGGEGYQPQHF
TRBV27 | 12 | CASSDRDSPLHF
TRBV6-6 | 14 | CASSYSRDTGELFF
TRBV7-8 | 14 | CASSSGLGAYGYTF
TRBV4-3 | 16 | CASSQGTGAGANVLTF
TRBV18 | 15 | CASSPQGTGRNTIYF
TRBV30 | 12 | CAWGAGVTEAFF
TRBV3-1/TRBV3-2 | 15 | CASSRGAGLYNEQFF
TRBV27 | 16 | CASSRTATGPVSPLHF
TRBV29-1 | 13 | CSVERTPNTEAFF
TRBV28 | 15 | CASSSPGVWENTIYF
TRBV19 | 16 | CASNGAAGPGGGELFF
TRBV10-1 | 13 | CASSGQDSYEQYF
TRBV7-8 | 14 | CASSPGAAGNTIYF
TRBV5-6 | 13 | CASSWGTGGEQYF
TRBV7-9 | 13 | CASSFGRDSPLHF
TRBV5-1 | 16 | CASSLDGPATTYEQYF
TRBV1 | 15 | CTSSQGGASGNEQYF
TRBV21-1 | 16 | CASKRGQRWYQETQYF
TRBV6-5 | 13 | CASSQRISDEQFF
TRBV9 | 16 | CASSPRALRAFGELFF
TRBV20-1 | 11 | CSARMRTEAFF
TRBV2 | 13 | CATNRDLQQPQHF
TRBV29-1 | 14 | CSVEVDRGSEKLFF